Listed below are T cell receptor beta chains from one sample, sequenced in a study of cytomegalovirus exposure and HLA in healthy donors. Clones were read by immunoSEQ multiplex PCR, and TCRdb kept only the in-frame ones, dropping some. The sample has about 160,000 clones, roughly four fifths seen once; the top ten hold around 9.1%. Specimen: PBMCs. The receptors stem from a male donor in good health and CMV-seropositive. CDR3s include the opening cysteine and the closing phenylalanine or tryptophan. The order of the fields is clone size, D gene, J gene, V gene, CDR3 protein, CDR3 DNA. A D gene is named only where the DNA matches it firmly. Size is omitted from some rows. Given values are once, few, many or a class for expanded clones.

clone size: NA
D gene: TRBD1
J gene: TRBJ2-2
V gene: TRBV27
CDR3 protein: CASSLAGQGTNTGELFF
CDR3 DNA: TGTGCCAGCAGTTTAGCCGGACAGGGCACGAACACCGGGGAACTGTTTTTT

clone size: once
D gene: NA
J gene: TRBJ1-1
V gene: TRBV19
CDR3 protein: CASSLTGNTEAFF
CDR3 DNA: TGTGCCAGTAGCCTTACAGGGAATACTGAAGCTTTCTTT

clone size: NA
D gene: TRBD1
J gene: TRBJ1-5
V gene: TRBV19
CDR3 protein: CASSFGQGQDSNQPQHF
CDR3 DNA: TGTGCCAGTAGCTTCGGACAGGGACAGGATAGCAATCAGCCCCAGCATTTT

clone size: NA
D gene: NA
J gene: TRBJ1-1
V gene: TRBV5-1
CDR3 protein: CASSLAPTANTEAFF
CDR3 DNA: TGCGCCAGCAGCTTGGCCCCGACAGCTAACACTGAAGCTTTCTTT

clone size: NA
D gene: NA
J gene: TRBJ1-2
V gene: TRBV19
CDR3 protein: CASSSRDNGANYGYTF
CDR3 DNA: TGTGCCAGTAGTTCTCGGGACAACGGAGCTAACTATGGCTACACCTTC

clone size: NA
D gene: TRBD1
J gene: TRBJ2-2
V gene: TRBV4-3
CDR3 protein: CASSQGRTGFTGELFF
CDR3 DNA: TGCGCCAGCAGCCAAGGAAGGACAGGCTTCACCGGGGAGCTGTTTTTT

clone size: NA
D gene: NA
J gene: TRBJ1-2
V gene: TRBV28
CDR3 protein: CASSLSGADGYTF
CDR3 DNA: TGTGCCAGCAGTTTGTCAGGGGCGGACGGCTACACCTTC

clone size: few
D gene: NA
J gene: TRBJ1-1
V gene: TRBV5-1
CDR3 protein: CASSFGGANTEAFF
CDR3 DNA: TGCGCCAGCAGCTTCGGGGGAGCGAACACTGAAGCTTTCTTT

clone size: NA
D gene: NA
J gene: TRBJ1-1
V gene: TRBV4-1
CDR3 protein: CASSQDSGYTEAFF
CDR3 DNA: TGCGCCAGCAGCCAAGATTCAGGGTACACTGAAGCTTTCTTT

clone size: NA
D gene: NA
J gene: TRBJ2-2
V gene: TRBV5-1
CDR3 protein: CASSLQGRRATGELFF
CDR3 DNA: TGCGCCAGCAGCTTGCAGGGGCGTCGAGCCACCGGGGAGCTGTTTTTT

clone size: NA
D gene: TRBD2
J gene: TRBJ2-5
V gene: TRBV7-8
CDR3 protein: CASDRSGGAGETQYF
CDR3 DNA: TGTGCCAGCGACAGAAGCGGGGGGGCCGGGGAGACCCAGTACTTC

clone size: NA
D gene: NA
J gene: TRBJ1-6
V gene: TRBV19
CDR3 protein: CASSIGLSGNSPLHF
CDR3 DNA: TGTGCCAGTAGTATCGGCCTGTCGGGTAATTCACCCCTCCACTTT

clone size: NA
D gene: NA
J gene: TRBJ2-5
V gene: TRBV6-5
CDR3 protein: CASSYGPQETQYF
CDR3 DNA: TGTGCCAGCAGTTACGGGCCACAAGAGACCCAGTACTTC

clone size: NA
D gene: TRBD1
J gene: TRBJ1-2
V gene: TRBV5-8
CDR3 protein: CASSSGFGQAEGFNYGYTF
CDR3 DNA: TGTGCCAGCAGCTCCGGCTTTGGACAGGCCGAGGGGTTTAACTATGGCTACACCTTC

clone size: NA
D gene: NA
J gene: TRBJ2-2
V gene: TRBV9
CDR3 protein: CASSILGLGELFF
CDR3 DNA: TGTGCCAGCAGCATACTCGGGTTGGGGGAGCTGTTTTTT